This T cell receptor (beta chain) originates from a study of OX40 agonist ivuxolimab in advanced cancers. Study details: Patients took ivuxolimab, an agonistic anti-OX40 (CD134) antibody. A male proportion of under 90% was recorded, with mean age roughly 60 years and range 23 to 79.

Baseline, cycle 4 day 1, and cycle 7 day 1 were the blood sampling points. Of note for this clone: The antigen remains undetermined.

Measured with immunoSEQ multiplex PCR; TCRdb has only the in-frame clones, and not every one. The repertoire includes 65,000 to 80,000 clones, over 90% of them detected once, and 6.2% sits in the top ten. The study's findings and limits: Partly responding patients at 0.1-3.0 mg/kg showed some of the smallest clonal expansion.

The V and J ends lost 0 bases and 4 bases respectively, with 16 bases between them. The V gene's germline CDR1 is LGHNA and CDR2 YSLEER. This CDR3 contains 16 residues. The TCR originated in an adult with an advanced solid tumor such as melanoma, head and neck, liver or kidney cancer. The input for sequencing was CD4+ or CD8+ T cells sorted from blood, taken in a trial of the OX40 agonist ivuxolimab. This rearrangement joins TRBV4-3 to TRBJ2-7; the D gene could be TRBD1 or TRBD2 (5 bases each). The CDR3 sequence: CASSQDEGPGVYEQYF. CDR3 DNA: TGCGCCAGCAGCCAAGATGAGGGACCCGGGGTGTACGAGCAGTACTTC.